The sequence of this T cell receptor beta chain was determined in a study of blood T cell repertoires in COVID-19. Study background: PBMCs, B-cell-depleted T cells, or T cells provided the cDNA or gDNA that made up the material.

Seattle-derived patients entered the study during active infection and were followed longitudinally. Original methodology: Nucleated cell number was recorded as an estimate derived from reference gene primer amplification. This table comes from immunoSEQ multiplex PCR, and its TCRdb copy is limited to in-frame clones, with some not included. For V, J and clone size, that table is used; D and trimming come from the DNA. The sample includes roughly 570,000 clones, approximately 91% seen only once; the top ten take 7.5% to 9.5%. The germline CDR1 and CDR2 sequences are SGHTA and FQGNSA. V lost 2 bases and J 7 bases, leaving 11 bases between the germline ends. There are 13 residues in the CDR3.

This TCR was recovered from a woman aged 50 to 60 with COVID-19, enrolled during active disease. The chain is built from TRBV7-2 and TRBJ1-2; D is possibly TRBD1 (5 bases). Sequenced input: peripheral blood. CDR3 coding DNA: TGTGCCAGCAGCTTATTGCAGGGTGGTGGCTACACCTTC. Translation: CASSLLQGGGYTF.